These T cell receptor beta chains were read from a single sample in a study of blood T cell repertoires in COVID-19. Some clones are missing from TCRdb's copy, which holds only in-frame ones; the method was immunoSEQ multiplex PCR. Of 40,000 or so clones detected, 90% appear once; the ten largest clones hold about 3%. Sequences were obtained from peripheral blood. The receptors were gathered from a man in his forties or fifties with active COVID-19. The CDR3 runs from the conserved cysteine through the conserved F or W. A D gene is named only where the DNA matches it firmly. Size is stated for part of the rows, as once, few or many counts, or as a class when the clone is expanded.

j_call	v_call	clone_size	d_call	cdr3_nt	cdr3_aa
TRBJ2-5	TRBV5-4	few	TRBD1	TGTGCCAGCAGCGTAGGACAGGGCCAAGAGACCCAGTACTTC	CASSVGQGQETQYF
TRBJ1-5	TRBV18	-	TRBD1	TGTGCCAGCTCAACCGACAGGGTGTCTCAGCCCCAGCATTTT	CASSTDRVSQPQHF
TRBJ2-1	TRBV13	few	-	TGTGCCAGCAGCTTAGAACCTAGCCGGTACAATGAGCAGTTCTTC	CASSLEPSRYNEQFF
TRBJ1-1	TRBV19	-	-	TGTGCCAGTAGTGATCAGGGTTTCACTGAAGCTTTCTTT	CASSDQGFTEAFF
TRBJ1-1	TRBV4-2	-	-	TGTGCCAGCAGGAAGACAGAGAACACTGAAGCTTTCTTT	CASRKTENTEAFF
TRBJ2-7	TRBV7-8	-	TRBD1	TGTGCCAGCAGCCTCCTCTTTTTGACAGGGGGAAGCTCCTACGAGCAGTACTTC	CASSLLFLTGGSSYEQYF
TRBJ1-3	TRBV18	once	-	TGTGCCAGCTCACCACGCGCGGCAGCTTCCTCTGGAAACACCATATATTTT	CASSPRAAASSGNTIYF
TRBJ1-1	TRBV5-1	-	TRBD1	TGCGCCAGCAGCGTAACAGGGGGCGGCACTGAAGCTTTCTTT	CASSVTGGGTEAFF
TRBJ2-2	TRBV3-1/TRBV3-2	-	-	TGTGCCAGCAGTCTCAGGGGTGGGTACACCGGGGAGCTGTTTTTT	CASSLRGGYTGELFF
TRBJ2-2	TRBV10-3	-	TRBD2	TGTGCCATCAGTGATCCGGGACTAGCTCTCACCGGGGAGCTGTTTTTT	CAISDPGLALTGELFF
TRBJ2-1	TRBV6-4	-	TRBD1	TGTGCCAGCAGTGACGACGATTCAGGGGGCGAGTTCTTC	CASSDDDSGGEFF
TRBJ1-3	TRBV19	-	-	TGTGCCAGTAGTTCTCTGAGCTCTGGAAACACCATATATTTT	CASSSLSSGNTIYF
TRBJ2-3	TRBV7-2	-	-	TGTGCCAGCACCCCGCCGACAGTTAGCACAGATACGCAGTATTTT	CASTPPTVSTDTQYF
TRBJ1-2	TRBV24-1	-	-	TGTGCCACCAGTGATTTGCAGGGAGGCTACACCTTC	CATSDLQGGYTF
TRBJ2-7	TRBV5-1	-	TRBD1	TGCGCCAGCAGCTTGGTAACCGGGACAGGGGCGGACGAGCAGTACTTC	CASSLVTGTGADEQYF
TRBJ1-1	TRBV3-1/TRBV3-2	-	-	TGTGCCAGCAGCCAAGATCTCCACGGTTGGAACACTGAAGCTTTCTTT	CASSQDLHGWNTEAFF
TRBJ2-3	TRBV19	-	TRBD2	TGTGCCAGTAGTGGCGCGTCTAGCGGGGAAGATACGCAGTATTTT	CASSGASSGEDTQYF
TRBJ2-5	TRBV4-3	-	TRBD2	TGCGCCAGCAGCCAAGGCGGGGGGGCCGGGGAGACCCAGTACTTC	CASSQGGGAGETQYF
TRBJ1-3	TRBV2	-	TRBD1	TGTGCCAGCAGTGGGGGCCCCACTGGACAGGGTCTGCGAGGAAACACCATATATTTT	CASSGGPTGQGLRGNTIYF
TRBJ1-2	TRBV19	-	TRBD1	TGTGCCAGTAGTATGGGGCGGGACAGGGGCTATGGCTACACCTTC	CASSMGRDRGYGYTF
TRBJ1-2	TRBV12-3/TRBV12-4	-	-	TGTGCCAGCAGTTTATACAGGGACGATGGCTACACCTTC	CASSLYRDDGYTF
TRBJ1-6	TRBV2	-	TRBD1	TGTGCCAGCAGCCGAGGGACAGGGAATAATTCACCCCTCCACTTT	CASSRGTGNNSPLHF
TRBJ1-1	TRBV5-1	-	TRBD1	TGCGCCAGCAGCAGGACAGGGGGCAGAAACACTGAAGCTTTCTTT	CASSRTGGRNTEAFF
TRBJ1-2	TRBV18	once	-	TGTGCCAGCTCACCCGGGTCGGACTATGGCTACACCTTC	CASSPGSDYGYTF
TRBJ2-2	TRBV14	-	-	TGTGCCAGCAGCCACAGGGGGGCCGGGGAGCTGTTTTTT	CASSHRGAGELFF
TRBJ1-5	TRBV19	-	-	TGTGCCAGTAGTATTGGGAGTAGCAATCAGCCCCAGCATTTT	CASSIGSSNQPQHF
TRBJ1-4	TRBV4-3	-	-	TGCGCCAGCAGCCAAGACCGGGGGGATAAGAGTGAAAAACTGTTTTTT	CASSQDRGDKSEKLFF
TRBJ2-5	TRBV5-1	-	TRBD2	TGCGCCAGCAGCTTGAATGCGGGGGGCCTCCCCGAGACCCAGTACTTC	CASSLNAGGLPETQYF
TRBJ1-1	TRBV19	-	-	TGTGCCAGTAGTATACAGGGGAGAGGAAACACTGAAGCTTTCTTT	CASSIQGRGNTEAFF
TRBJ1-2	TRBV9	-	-	TGTGCCAGCAGCGTAGCTTTAGGGAGGGGTGGCTACACCTTC	CASSVALGRGGYTF
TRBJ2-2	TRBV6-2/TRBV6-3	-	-	TGTGCCAGCAGCCTTCGACAGCGAACCGGGGAGCTGTTTTTT	CASSLRQRTGELFF